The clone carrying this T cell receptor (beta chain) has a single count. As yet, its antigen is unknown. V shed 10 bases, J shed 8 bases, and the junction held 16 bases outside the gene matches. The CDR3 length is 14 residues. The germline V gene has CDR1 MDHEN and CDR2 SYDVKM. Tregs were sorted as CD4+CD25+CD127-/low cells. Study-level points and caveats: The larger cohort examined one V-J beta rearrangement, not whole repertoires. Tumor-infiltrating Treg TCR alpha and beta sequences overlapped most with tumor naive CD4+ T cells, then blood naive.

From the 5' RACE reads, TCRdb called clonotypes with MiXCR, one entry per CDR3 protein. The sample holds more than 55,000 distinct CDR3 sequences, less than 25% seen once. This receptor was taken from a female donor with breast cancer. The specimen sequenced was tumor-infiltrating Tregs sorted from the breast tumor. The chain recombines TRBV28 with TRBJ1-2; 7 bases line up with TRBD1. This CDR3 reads CATDRTRQGRGYTF. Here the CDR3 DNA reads TGTGCCACCGATCGAACCCGACAGGGACGGGGCTACACCTTC.